The 19 T cell receptor beta chains presented below share a single source sample, sequenced in a study of T cell responses to AZD1222 COVID-19 vaccine (TCRdb year 2021). The time point label, as the study defines it: about 28 days (+/-7) after the second vaccine dose. Library prep was done by the immunoSEQ multiplex PCR assay. The clones in this table, taken by TCRdb from immuneACCESS, are in-frame only. Not every clone is retained; where verified, under half of the shortfall comes from an unresolved V gene, and the cause of the rest is unknown. The sample records over 80,000 clones, 80% to 95% of which are singletons. The biggest ten clones account for approximately 9% of the sample. The sample consisted of peripheral blood, taken 28 days after the second AZD1222 dose. The receptor set was obtained from an adult who received the AZD1222 COVID-19 vaccine.

The CDR3 protein is CASSLTGTDYEQYF. DNA of the CDR3: TGCGCCAGCAGCCTTACCGGGACAGATTACGAGCAGTACTTC. J is TRBJ2-7 and V is TRBV5-1; 7 bases line up with TRBD1. V was clipped by 4 bases and J by 4 bases; unmatched bases: 8. CDR1 is SGHRS and CDR2 is YFSETQ in the germline V gene. This CDR3 has 14 amino acids.

V and J are TRBV18 and TRBJ2-2; D remains ambiguous. V lost 2 bases to trimming and J lost 8 bases, with 12 bases between them. Germline V gene data show CDR1 as KGHSH and CDR2 as LQKENI. The CDR3 is 14 residues long. CDR3 sequence (DNA): TGTGCCAGCTCACCATCCCCAATCGGTGGGGAGCTGTTTTTT. Translation: CASSPSPIGGELFF.

This chain links TRBV7-8 with TRBJ2-7; 12 bases fit TRBD2. This CDR3 comprises 16 residues. Germline loops: CDR1 SGHVS, CDR2 FQNEAQ. J lost 4 bases, V lost 1 base, and 5 bases had no gene match. The CDR3 loop is CASSLGTSGMRYEQYF. The CDR3 region has the DNA TGTGCCAGCAGCTTAGGGACTAGCGGGATGAGATACGAGCAGTACTTC. The full variable domain, in which reference TRBV7-8 and TRBJ2-7 provide the parts outside the CDR3, is GAGVSQSPRYKVAKRGQDVALRCDPISGHVSLFWYQQALGQGPEFLTYFQNEAQLDKSGLPSDRFFAERPEGSVSTLKIQRTQQEDSAVYLCASSLGTSGMRYEQYFGPGTRLTVT.

The CDR3 DNA reads TGTGCCAGCAGCTTAGACGGGGATACGCAGTATTTT. It codes for CASSLDGDTQYF. This chain joins TRBV13 and TRBJ2-3; unclear D gene. Looked up from germline, CDR1 is PRHDT and CDR2 is FYEKMQ (reference sequence). The CDR3 spans 12 residues. Trimming cost V 1 base and J 6 bases, with 5 bases left between them.

This chain links TRBV7-2 with TRBJ2-7, with 9 bases lining up with TRBD1. The CDR3 contains 15 residues. The J segment lost 1 base and the V segment lost 2 bases, leaving 3 bases of the junction unmatched. CDR1 is SGHTA, CDR2 FQGNSA, per germline. The CDR3 loop reads CASSLSGTGSYEQYF. The CDR3, as DNA: TGTGCCAGCAGCTTATCCGGGACAGGGTCCTACGAGCAGTACTTC.

V gene TRBV28 combines with J gene TRBJ1-1; D possibly corresponds to TRBD1 (5 bases). V lost 2 bases and J lost 5, with 12 bases in between. The CDR3 has 14 residues. CDR1 MDHEN and CDR2 SYDVKM come from the germline V gene. CDR3 sequence: CASSLGPGGTEAFF. CDR3 nucleotides: TGTGCCAGCAGTTTAGGGCCCGGGGGGACTGAAGCTTTCTTT.

The V call is TRBV2, the J call TRBJ2-5, with TRBD2 identical over 7 bases. Germline lookup yields CDR1 SNHLY and CDR2 FYNNEI. J lost 4 bases, V lost 7 bases, and 12 bases had no gene match. The CDR3 loop spans 15 amino acids. Here the CDR3 DNA reads TGTGCCAGCACCGAGGCGGGAGTCAGCCGAGAGACCCAGTACTTC. It translates to CASTEAGVSRETQYF.

The sample holds one count of this clone. The chain links TRBV28 to TRBJ1-2; D remains unclear. The CDR3 consists of 12 residues. Germline V gene sequence: CDR1 MDHEN, CDR2 SYDVKM. V lost 3 bases to trimming and J lost 4 bases, with 6 bases between them. Here the CDR3 reads CASSLDGYGYTF. The CDR3 bases are TGTGCCAGCAGTTTGGATGGCTATGGCTACACCTTC.

This chain links TRBV7-2 with TRBJ2-5, with 10 bases identical to TRBD2. The CDR3 is made up of 18 amino acids. Trimming removed 6 bases from V and 4 bases from J; junction bases left unmatched: 17. From germline, CDR1 is SGHTA and CDR2 FQGNSA. The DNA of the CDR3 is TGTGCCAGCAGTCATAGCGGGAGGATGTCAAGAGCACGAGAGACCCAGTACTTC. Translation gives CASSHSGRMSRARETQYF.

The V call is TRBV2, the J call TRBJ2-1, with D unclear. Germline values: CDR1 SNHLY, CDR2 FYNNEI. The ends were cut back, 9 bases at V and 6 bases at J, with 15 bases in the middle. The CDR3 spans 13 residues. The CDR3 sequence is CASGGVGFNEQFF. The CDR3, as DNA: TGTGCCAGTGGTGGGGTCGGGTTCAATGAGCAGTTCTTC.

The V and J genes are TRBV7-2 and TRBJ1-1; D not certain. This CDR3 has 13 amino acids. V was shortened by 5 bases and J by 5 bases, with 12 bases between the two germline ends. Germline assignment: CDR1 SGHTA and CDR2 FQGNSA. The CDR3 DNA reads as TGTGCCAGCAGCACCGGGCCCGGGACTGAAGCTTTCTTT. Protein: CASSTGPGTEAFF.

This chain links TRBV7-9 with TRBJ2-5; the match to TRBD2 covers 15 bases. There are 18 residues in the CDR3. The V gene end was trimmed by 5 bases and the J gene end by 7 bases; junction bases not matched to a gene: 14. The germline CDR1 and CDR2 sequences are SEHNR and FQNEAQ (reference sequence). For the CDR3, the DNA is TGTGCCAGCAGCATCCGGACTAGCGGGAGGGCGCCAGTTGGGACCCAGTACTTC. Its translation is CASSIRTSGRAPVGTQYF.

The chain employs TRBV11-2 and TRBJ1-4; tentatively, D is TRBD1 (6 bases). Germline V CDR1 and CDR2: SGHAT, FQNNGV. The CDR3 runs to 14 residues. The V and J ends lost 2 bases and 7 bases respectively, with 11 bases between them. This CDR3 is CASSLTGNREKLFF. The CDR3 DNA is TGTGCCAGCAGCTTAACAGGGAACCGTGAAAAACTGTTTTTT.

The chain recombines TRBV19 with TRBJ1-2; D is perhaps TRBD1 (6 bases). Germline CDR1 and CDR2: LNHDA and SQIVND (reference sequence). Trimming pared 3 bases from V and 3 bases from J, leaving 11 bases between. The CDR3 has 14 amino acids. For the CDR3, the DNA is TGTGCCAGTAGTATCTCAGGGGCTGACTATGGCTACACCTTC. Translated, it gives CASSISGADYGYTF.

The chain combines TRBV11-1 with TRBJ2-7; TRBD2 matches 13 bases. V shed 5 bases and J 0 bases; nucleotides not matched to a gene: 4. The V gene's germline CDR1 is SGHAT and CDR2 FQDESV (reference sequence). The CDR3 is 16 amino acids. The CDR3 nucleotides read TGTGCCAGCAGCCCCAGGACTAGCGGGAGCTCCTACGAGCAGTACTTC. Translated, it gives CASSPRTSGSSYEQYF.

The genes are TRBV28 and TRBJ2-4; D is uncertain. CDR1 is MDHEN, CDR2 SYDVKM, per germline. The length of the CDR3 is 10 residues. This CDR3 reads CRRHSNIQYF. CDR3 nucleotides: TGTAGACGACATTCAAACATTCAGTACTTC.

The gene calls are TRBV28 and TRBJ2-7, with 8 bases matching TRBD1. With 3 bases clipped from V and 3 bases from J, the junction kept 4 bases outside the gene matches. This CDR3 comprises 14 residues. Looked up from germline, CDR1 is MDHEN and CDR2 is SYDVKM. The CDR3 region is CASSFAGQGYEQYF. In DNA form, the CDR3 reads TGTGCCAGCAGTTTCGCAGGACAGGGCTACGAGCAGTACTTC.

This chain connects TRBV10-2 to TRBJ1-6; 7 bases fit TRBD1. This CDR3 is built from 15 residues. Germline lookup yields CDR1 WSHSY and CDR2 SAAADI. V trimming: 2 bases; J trimming: 7 bases; junction bases outside the gene matches: 5. CDR3 sequence (DNA): TGCGCCAGCAGTGAGGGTGACAGGGTGAATTCACCCCTCCACTTT. Encoded protein: CASSEGDRVNSPLHF.

The J gene is TRBJ2-7, the V gene TRBV7-6; 8 positions match TRBD2. CDR1 and CDR2 from the germline V gene are SGHVS and FNYEAQ. The V segment lost 5 bases and the J segment 2 bases; nucleotides outside the gene matches: 8. The CDR3 is 15 amino acids. This CDR3 is CASSPASGYAYEQYF. The CDR3, as DNA: TGTGCCAGCAGCCCGGCTAGCGGGTATGCCTACGAGCAGTACTTC.